Described below is a single TCR beta chain sequence and its context. Its antigen is unidentified. This entry is derived from a study of cytomegalovirus exposure and HLA in healthy donors. Study results and caveats: Through in vitro validation, a few CMV-associated chains were shown to be specific for CMV antigens.

Assay used: immunoSEQ multiplex PCR; TCRdb lists only in-frame clones, some missing. The table shows some 90,000 clones, with approximately 96% occurring only once. The germline V gene has CDR1 GTSNPN and CDR2 SVGIG (reference sequence). V was cut by 5 bases and J by 3 bases, with 11 bases left in between. CDR3 length: 13 amino acids. The specimen sequenced was PBMCs. This TCR was recovered from a man aged 18 to 35 in good health and CMV-seronegative. The genes are TRBV30 and TRBJ2-1; the D gene is possibly TRBD2 (7 bases). CDR3 in amino acids: CAWGEGGYNEQFF. In nucleotides, the CDR3 is TGTGCCTGGGGGGAGGGGGGCTACAATGAGCAGTTCTTC.